This T cell receptor beta chain was retrieved from a study of CD8+ T cells in alopecia areata. Broader study findings: Lesional scalp, especially alopecia totalis/universalis, showed higher clonality than normal scalp.

On this clone: The target antigen is unknown.

Following extraction, RNA underwent reverse transcription to cDNA, which served as the sequencing template. The table came from immunoSEQ multiplex PCR; TCRdb's copy has only in-frame clones and leaves some out. The repertoire consists of around 190,000 clones, with 60% occurring once and the leading ten covering approximately 1%. The treatment here: oral pan-JAK inhibitor, 5-10 mg twice daily. Germline assignment: CDR1 MNHNY and CDR2 SVGAGI (reference sequence). The germline V and J ends were trimmed by 0 bases and 14 bases, with 8 bases remaining between them. CDR3 length: 12 residues. The sequences come from CD4+ T cells sorted from blood, collected at week 24, from a patient treated with tofacitinib. V usage is TRBV6-6 and J usage is TRBJ1-6; D remains ambiguous. This TCR came from a human donor with alopecia areata. CDR3 bases: TGTGCCAGCAGTTACTCGGCCTTCTCCCTCCACTTT. It translates to CASSYSAFSLHF.